Sequencing of this T cell receptor beta chain was carried out in a study of early T cells in non-severe SARS-CoV-2 infection. Study in general: RNA in bulk from unsorted whole blood was sequenced, and chains were unpaired. General study points: VDJdb matching skewed toward anti-spike CD8 responses, missing private and CD4 specificities.

This CDR3 has 15 amino acids. Trimming pared 4 bases from V and 4 bases from J, leaving 19 bases between. In germline, CDR1 is GTSNPN, CDR2 SVGIG (reference sequence). Individual cDNA molecules were tagged with unique molecular identifiers, the study reported. In TCRdb, the 5' RACE reads were re-called with MiXCR into one record per CDR3 protein. The table has tens of thousands of distinct CDR3 sequences, around 10% seen once. A few counts support this clonotype. The target antigen is unknown. The sample was whole blood, taken at baseline. This clonotype was obtained from an adult who was a healthcare worker with PCR-confirmed SARS-CoV-2 infection or an uninfected control (not recorded which). The chain uses TRBV30 and TRBJ1-1; tentatively, D is TRBD1 (5 bases). CDR3 residues: CAWTYAGPQFTEAFF. The CDR3 nucleotides read TGTGCCTGGACATATGCAGGGCCTCAATTCACTGAAGCTTTCTTT.